The rows below give T cell receptor beta chains drawn from one sample of a study of cytomegalovirus exposure and HLA in healthy donors. Sequencing used immunoSEQ multiplex PCR; TCRdb keeps in-frame clones, though not all of them. The repertoire holds about 260,000 clones, 90% seen once, with 3% to 3.5% in the top ten. What was sequenced was PBMCs. The origin of the receptors is a woman aged 30 to 39 in good health and CMV-seronegative. Each CDR3 is given with its conserved first and last residue. D genes are given only for firm matches. Rows give clone size only sometimes, using once, few, many, or a class for an expanded clone.

J gene | D gene | clone size | V gene | CDR3 protein | CDR3 DNA
TRBJ1-2 | NA | NA | TRBV4-1 | CASSLQTENYGYTF | TGCGCCAGCAGCCTACAGACAGAGAACTATGGCTACACCTTC
TRBJ2-7 | NA | NA | TRBV4-1 | CASSHPLGVSYEQYF | TGCGCCAGCAGCCACCCCCTCGGGGTCTCCTACGAGCAGTACTTC
TRBJ2-7 | NA | NA | TRBV19 | CASSIDRAYEQYF | TGTGCCAGTAGTATAGATCGGGCCTACGAGCAGTACTTC
TRBJ2-1 | NA | NA | TRBV6-6 | CASGEQFF | TGTGCCAGCGGTGAGCAGTTCTTC
TRBJ1-5 | NA | NA | TRBV6-1 | CASSDKGGASNQPQHF | TGTGCCAGCAGTGATAAGGGGGGCGCCAGCAATCAGCCCCAGCATTTT
TRBJ1-3 | NA | NA | TRBV28 | CASSPLRLKASGNTIYF | TGTGCCAGCAGTCCCCTCAGGTTGAAAGCCTCTGGAAACACCATATATTTT
TRBJ1-4 | TRBD1 | NA | TRBV5-1 | CASSTGQGAIIEKLFF | TGCGCCAGCAGCACCGGACAGGGGGCGATTATTGAAAAACTGTTTTTT
TRBJ2-1 | TRBD2 | NA | TRBV2 | CASSGGLAGGLLEFSNEQFF | TGTGCCAGCAGTGGTGGGCTAGCGGGAGGACTGTTGGAGTTTTCGAATGAGCAGTTCTTC
TRBJ2-7 | NA | NA | TRBV4-1 | CASKGGSYEQYF | TGCGCCAGCAAGGGGGGCTCCTACGAGCAGTACTTC
TRBJ2-7 | NA | NA | TRBV2 | CASSETAASYEQYF | TGTGCCAGCAGTGAGACAGCGGCCTCCTACGAGCAGTACTTC
TRBJ2-2 | NA | NA | TRBV7-3 | CASRRGPDGELFF | TGTGCCAGCAGGCGGGGTCCGGACGGGGAGCTGTTTTTT
TRBJ2-3 | NA | NA | TRBV6-6 | CASSLDRAQYF | TGTGCCAGCAGTTTGGATAGGGCGCAGTATTTT
TRBJ2-3 | TRBD2 | few | TRBV25-1 | CASSEFWASGSLFDTQYF | TGTGCCAGCAGTGAATTCTGGGCTAGCGGGAGTTTGTTTGATACGCAGTATTTT
TRBJ2-7 | TRBD1 | NA | TRBV25-1 | CASANPGQGTHEQYF | TGTGCCAGCGCGAACCCGGGACAGGGGACCCACGAGCAGTACTTC
TRBJ2-1 | TRBD2 | NA | TRBV27 | CASSPQREPLYNEQFF | TGTGCCAGCAGTCCCCAGCGGGAACCCTTGTACAATGAGCAGTTCTTC
TRBJ2-7 | NA | NA | TRBV7-3 | CASLYAEREQYF | TGTGCCAGCCTATACGCGGAGAGGGAGCAGTACTTC